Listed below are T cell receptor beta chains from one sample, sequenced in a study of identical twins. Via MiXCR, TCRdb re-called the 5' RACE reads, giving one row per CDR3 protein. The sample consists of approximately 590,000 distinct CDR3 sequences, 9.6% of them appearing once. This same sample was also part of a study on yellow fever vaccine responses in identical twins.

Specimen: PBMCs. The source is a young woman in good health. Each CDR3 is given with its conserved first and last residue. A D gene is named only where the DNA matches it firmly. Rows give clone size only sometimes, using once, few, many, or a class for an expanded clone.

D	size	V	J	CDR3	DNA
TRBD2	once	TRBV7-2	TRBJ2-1	CASSLNSRLAVFQFF	TGTGCCAGCAGCTTAAATAGCCGACTAGCGGTTTTTCAGTTCTTC
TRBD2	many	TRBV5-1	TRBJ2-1	CASSSLLSGSFYNEQFF	TGCGCCAGCAGCTCCTTACTTAGCGGGAGTTTCTACAATGAGCAGTTCTTC
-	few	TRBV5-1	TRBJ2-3	CASSPLTGKVPDTQYF	TGCGCCAGCAGCCCGTTGACGGGTAAGGTCCCAGATACGCAGTATTTT
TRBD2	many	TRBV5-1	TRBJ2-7	CASSSGLADTYEQYF	TGCGCCAGCAGCTCCGGACTAGCGGATACCTACGAGCAGTACTTC
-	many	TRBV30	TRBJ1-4	CAWSVNEKLFF	TGTGCCTGGAGTGTGAATGAAAAACTGTTTTTT
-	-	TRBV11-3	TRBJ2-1	CASSLVSVTEQFF	TGTGCCAGCAGCTTAGTCTCCGTTACTGAGCAGTTCTTC
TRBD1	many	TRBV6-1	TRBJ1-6	CASSRQGSSYNSPLHF	TGTGCCAGCAGCAGACAGGGGAGCTCCTATAATTCACCCCTCCACTTT
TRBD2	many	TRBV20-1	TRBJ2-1	CSASRLAGGNSYNEQFF	TGCAGTGCTAGTCGACTAGCGGGGGGGAACTCCTACAATGAGCAGTTCTTC
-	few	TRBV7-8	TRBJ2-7	CASSDWGMGSYEQYF	TGTGCCAGCTCTGACTGGGGAATGGGGTCCTACGAGCAGTACTTC
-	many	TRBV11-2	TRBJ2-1	CASSLGRETEQFF	TGTGCCAGCAGCTTAGGCAGGGAGACTGAGCAGTTCTTC
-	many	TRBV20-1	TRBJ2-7	CSASPGSKYEQYF	TGCAGTGCTAGTCCGGGAAGTAAGTACGAGCAGTACTTC
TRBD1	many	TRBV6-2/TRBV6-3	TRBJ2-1	CASLGDADRAAYNEQFF	TGTGCCAGCCTGGGGGATGCAGACAGGGCGGCCTACAATGAGCAGTTCTTC
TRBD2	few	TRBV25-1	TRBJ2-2	CASSPQGLTSARRTGELFF	TGTGCCAGCAGTCCCCAGGGCCTGACTAGCGCCCGGAGGACCGGGGAGCTGTTTTTT
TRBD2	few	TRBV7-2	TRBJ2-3	CASSRTTSSATDTQYF	TGTGCCAGCAGCCGTACGACTAGCTCTGCCACAGATACGCAGTATTTT
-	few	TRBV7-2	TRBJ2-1	CASSSSFRDEQFF	TGTGCCAGCAGCTCCTCCTTCCGCGATGAGCAGTTCTTC
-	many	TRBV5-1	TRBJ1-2	CASSLEGDYGYTF	TGCGCCAGCAGCTTGGAGGGAGACTATGGCTACACCTTC
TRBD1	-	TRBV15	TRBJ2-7	CATSRDGTGTYEQYF	TGTGCCACCAGCAGAGATGGGACAGGGACCTACGAGCAGTACTTC
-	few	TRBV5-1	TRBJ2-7	CASSPGGRKPYEQYF	TGCGCCAGCAGCCCTGGGGGCAGGAAGCCCTACGAGCAGTACTTC
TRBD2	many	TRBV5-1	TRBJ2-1	CASSYGLAGGYNEQFF	TGCGCCAGCAGCTACGGATTAGCGGGAGGGTACAATGAGCAGTTCTTC
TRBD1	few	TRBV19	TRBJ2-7	CASSPGTGFTYEQYF	TGTGCCAGTAGTCCTGGGACAGGGTTTACCTACGAGCAGTACTTC
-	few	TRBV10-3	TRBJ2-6	CAISEGHLTSGANVLTF	TGTGCCATCAGTGAGGGACACTTAACCTCTGGGGCCAACGTCCTGACTTTC
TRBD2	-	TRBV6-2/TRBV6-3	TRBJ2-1	CASSSEREGPNEQFF	TGTGCCAGCAGTTCGGAGCGGGAGGGCCCGAATGAGCAGTTCTTC
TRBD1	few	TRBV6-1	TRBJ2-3	CASRKGQGNTDTQYF	TGTGCCAGCAGGAAAGGACAGGGGAACACAGATACGCAGTATTTT
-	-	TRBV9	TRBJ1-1	CASSVDPLNTEAFF	TGTGCCAGCAGCGTAGACCCTTTGAACACTGAAGCTTTCTTT
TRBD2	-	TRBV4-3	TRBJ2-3	CASSQDVGRGGWADTRYF	TGCGCCAGCAGCCAAGACGTGGGGCGCGGGGGTTGGGCAGATACGCGGTATTTT
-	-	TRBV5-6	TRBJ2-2	CASSPMPGLAGELFF	TGTGCCAGCAGCCCGATGCCAGGGTTGGCCGGGGAGCTGTTTTTT
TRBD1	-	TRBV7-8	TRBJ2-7	CASSIRDRGLREQYF	TGTGCCAGCAGCATCCGGGACAGGGGCCTTCGGGAGCAGTACTTC
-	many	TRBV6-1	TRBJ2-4	CASSEGNTNIQYF	TGTGCCAGCAGTGAAGGCAACACCAACATTCAGTACTTC
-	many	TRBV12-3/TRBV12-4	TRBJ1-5	CASSSTAYNQPQHF	TGTGCCAGCAGTTCAACAGCATACAATCAGCCCCAGCATTTT
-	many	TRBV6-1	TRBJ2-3	CASSVPWLDTQYF	TGTGCCAGCAGTGTTCCGTGGTTAGATACGCAGTATTTT
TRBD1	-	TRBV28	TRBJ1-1	CASPRSPGGFTEAFF	TGTGCCAGCCCACGATCCCCAGGGGGCTTTACTGAAGCTTTCTTT
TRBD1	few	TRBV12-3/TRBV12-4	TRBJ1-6	CASTLGQLDNSPLHF	TGTGCCAGCACTTTGGGACAGTTGGATAATTCACCCCTCCACTTT
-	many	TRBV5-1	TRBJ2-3	CASSLSPTSSTDTQYF	TGCGCCAGCAGCTTGTCGCCTACTAGCAGCACAGATACGCAGTATTTT
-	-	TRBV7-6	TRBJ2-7	CASSLEIPYEQYF	TGTGCCAGCAGCTTAGAAATACCCTACGAGCAGTACTTC
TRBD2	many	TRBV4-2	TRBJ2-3	CASSQDFSGGPGDTQYF	TGTGCCAGCAGCCAAGATTTTAGCGGGGGGCCGGGAGATACGCAGTATTTT
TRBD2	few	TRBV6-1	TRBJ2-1	CAAGLAGYNEQFF	TGTGCCGCAGGACTAGCGGGGTACAATGAGCAGTTCTTC
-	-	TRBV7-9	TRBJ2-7	CASSLGYRAHEQYF	TGTGCCAGCAGCCTGGGATACAGGGCCCACGAGCAGTACTTC
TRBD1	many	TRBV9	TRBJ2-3	CASSSGGYWSDTQYF	TGTGCCAGCAGCTCAGGGGGATACTGGTCAGATACGCAGTATTTT
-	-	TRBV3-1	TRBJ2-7	CASSQDYNYEQYF	TGTGCCAGCAGCCAAGACTACAACTACGAGCAGTACTTC
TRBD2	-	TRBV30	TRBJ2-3	CAWSVGAGGTDTQYF	TGTGCCTGGAGTGTGGGAGCGGGGGGCACAGATACGCAGTATTTT
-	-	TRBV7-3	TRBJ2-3	CASSLTQGGDTQYF	TGTGCCAGCAGCTTAACACAGGGCGGAGATACGCAGTATTTT
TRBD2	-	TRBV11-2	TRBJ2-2	CASSQGLAGNPFPGAGELFF	TGTGCCAGCAGTCAGGGACTAGCGGGAAACCCCTTCCCCGGGGCCGGGGAGCTGTTTTTT
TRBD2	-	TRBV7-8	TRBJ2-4	CASSLKVVDKPSGSRIQYF	TGTGCCAGCAGCTTAAAGGTAGTGGATAAGCCTAGCGGGAGTCGGATTCAGTACTTC
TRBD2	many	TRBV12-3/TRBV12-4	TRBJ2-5	CASSSGLAGAETQYF	TGTGCCAGCAGCTCAGGACTAGCGGGAGCAGAGACCCAGTACTTC
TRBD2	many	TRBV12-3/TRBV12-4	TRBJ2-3	CASSLGGGDADTQYF	TGTGCCAGCAGTTTAGGCGGGGGAGATGCAGATACGCAGTATTTT
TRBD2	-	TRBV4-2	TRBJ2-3	CASSQEVAGEDTQYF	TGTGCCAGCAGCCAAGAGGTAGCGGGGGAGGATACGCAGTATTTT
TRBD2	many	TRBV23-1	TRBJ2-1	CASPIAGDNEQFF	TGCGCCAGTCCTATAGCGGGGGACAATGAGCAGTTCTTC
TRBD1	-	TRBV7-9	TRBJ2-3	CASSLMGQKSTDTQYF	TGTGCCAGCAGCCTGATGGGACAGAAAAGCACAGATACGCAGTATTTT
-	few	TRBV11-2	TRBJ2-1	CASSLNPQGREQFF	TGTGCCAGCAGCCTCAACCCACAGGGGAGGGAGCAGTTCTTC
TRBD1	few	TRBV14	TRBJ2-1	CASSHYRGPYNEQFF	TGTGCCAGCAGCCACTACAGGGGACCGTACAATGAGCAGTTCTTC
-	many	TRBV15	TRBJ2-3	CATSRDPAGSTDTQYF	TGTGCCACCAGCAGAGATCCTGCAGGGTCCACAGATACGCAGTATTTT
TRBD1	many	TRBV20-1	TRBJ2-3	CSARGATGLKQYF	TGCAGTGCTAGAGGGGCGACAGGGCTGAAGCAGTATTTT
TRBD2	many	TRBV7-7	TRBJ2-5	CASSPGGFLETQYF	TGTGCTAGCAGCCCGGGGGGGTTTTTGGAGACCCAGTACTTC
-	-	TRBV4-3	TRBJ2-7	CASSQGIRGNYEQYF	TGCGCCAGCAGCCAGGGTATCCGGGGAAACTACGAGCAGTACTTC